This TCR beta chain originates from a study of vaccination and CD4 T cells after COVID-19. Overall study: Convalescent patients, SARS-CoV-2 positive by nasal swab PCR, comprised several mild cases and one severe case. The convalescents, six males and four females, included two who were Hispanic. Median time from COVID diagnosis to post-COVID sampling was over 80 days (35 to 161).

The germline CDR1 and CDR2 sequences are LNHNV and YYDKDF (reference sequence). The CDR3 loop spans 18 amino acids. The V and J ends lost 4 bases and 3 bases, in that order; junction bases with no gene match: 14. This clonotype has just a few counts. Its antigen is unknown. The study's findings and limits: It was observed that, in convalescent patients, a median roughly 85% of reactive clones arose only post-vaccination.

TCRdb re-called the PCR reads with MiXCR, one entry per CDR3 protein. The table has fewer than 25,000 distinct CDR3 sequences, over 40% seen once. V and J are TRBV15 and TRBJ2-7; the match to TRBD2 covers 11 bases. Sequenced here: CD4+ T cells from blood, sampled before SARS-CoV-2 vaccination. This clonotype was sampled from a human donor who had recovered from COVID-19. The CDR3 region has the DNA TGTGCCACCAGCAAATATTCCGGGACTAGCGGTGCAAACTACGAGCAGTACTTC. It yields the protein CATSKYSGTSGANYEQYF.